This TCR beta chain is from a study of identical twins. Each cDNA held unique molecular identifiers, and template switching gave it a universal primer site. Via MiXCR, TCRdb re-called the 5' RACE reads, giving one row per CDR3 protein. The table has about 240,000 distinct CDR3 sequences, about 11% seen once. This CDR3 is 13 amino acids long. Germline CDR1 is DFQATT and CDR2 is SNEGSKA (reference sequence). Germline trimming cut 5 bases from V and 3 bases from J; bases unmatched to any gene: 6. The study, taken as a whole, reports: Clonotypes of the beta chain that were abundant in cord blood carried fewer insertions (memory repertoires showed none).

This clonotype showed up just a few times. Its target is not known. This clonotype originated in a man between 50 and 59 years old in good health. The V gene is TRBV20-1, the J gene TRBJ2-7, with 8 bases that match TRBD1. Sequenced: memory T cells sorted from blood. The CDR3 DNA sequence: TGCAGTGCTTTTGGACAGGGAATCTACGAGCAGTACTTC. Residues: CSAFGQGIYEQYF.